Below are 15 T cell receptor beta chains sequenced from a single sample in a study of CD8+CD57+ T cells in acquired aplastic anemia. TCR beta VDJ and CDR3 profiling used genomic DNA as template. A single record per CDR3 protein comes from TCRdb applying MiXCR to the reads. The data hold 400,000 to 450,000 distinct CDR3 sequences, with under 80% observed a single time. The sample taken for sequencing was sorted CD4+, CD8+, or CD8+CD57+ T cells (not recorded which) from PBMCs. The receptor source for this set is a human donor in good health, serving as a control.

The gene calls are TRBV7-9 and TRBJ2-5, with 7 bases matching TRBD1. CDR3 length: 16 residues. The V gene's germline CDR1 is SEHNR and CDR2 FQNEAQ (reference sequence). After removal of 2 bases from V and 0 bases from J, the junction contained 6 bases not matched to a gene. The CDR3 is CASSLSRDRYQETQYF. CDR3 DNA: TGTGCCAGCAGCTTAAGTCGGGACAGATACCAAGAGACCCAGTACTTC.

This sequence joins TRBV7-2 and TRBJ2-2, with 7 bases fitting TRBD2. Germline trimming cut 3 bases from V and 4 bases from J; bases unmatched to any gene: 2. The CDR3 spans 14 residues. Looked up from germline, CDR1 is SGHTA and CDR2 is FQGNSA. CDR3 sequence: CASSFPSGTGELFF. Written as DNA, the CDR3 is TGTGCCAGCAGCTTTCCTAGCGGCACCGGGGAGCTGTTTTTT.

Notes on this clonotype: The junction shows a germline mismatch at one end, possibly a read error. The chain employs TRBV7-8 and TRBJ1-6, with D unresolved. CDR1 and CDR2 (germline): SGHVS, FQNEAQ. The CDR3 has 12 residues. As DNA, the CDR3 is TGTGCCAGCAGACCCTCCACTTCACCCCACAACTTT. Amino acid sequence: CASRPSTSPHNF.

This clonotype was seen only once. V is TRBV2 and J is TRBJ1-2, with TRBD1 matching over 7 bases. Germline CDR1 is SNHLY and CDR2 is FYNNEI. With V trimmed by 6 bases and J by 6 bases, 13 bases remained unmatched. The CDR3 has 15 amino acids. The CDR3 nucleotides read TGTGCCAGCAGCCTCGGGACAGTAAGCACTAATGGCTACACCTTC. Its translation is CASSLGTVSTNGYTF.

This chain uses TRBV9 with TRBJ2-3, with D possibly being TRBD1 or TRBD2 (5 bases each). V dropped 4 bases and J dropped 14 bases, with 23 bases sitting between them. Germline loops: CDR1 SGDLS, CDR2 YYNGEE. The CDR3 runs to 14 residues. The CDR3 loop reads CASSPLVNTGALYF. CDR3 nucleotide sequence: TGTGCCAGCAGCCCCCTAGTCAACACCGGGGCGCTGTATTTT.

This chain's CDR3 is CASRSTGYEQYF. The CDR3 DNA is TGTGCCAGCAGAAGCACAGGTTACGAGCAGTACTTC. The V gene is TRBV12-3 or TRBV12-4, the J gene TRBJ2-7; D possibly corresponds to TRBD1 (5 bases). The ends were cut back, 6 bases at V and 4 bases at J, with 10 bases in the middle. This CDR3 is built from 12 residues.

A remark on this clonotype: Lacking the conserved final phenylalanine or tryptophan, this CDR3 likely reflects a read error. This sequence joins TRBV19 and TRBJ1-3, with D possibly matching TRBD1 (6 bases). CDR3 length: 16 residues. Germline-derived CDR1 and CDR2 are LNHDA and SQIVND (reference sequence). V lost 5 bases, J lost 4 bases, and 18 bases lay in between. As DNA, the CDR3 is TGTGCCAGTAGTCTCGGACAGACCTCCTCCGGAAACACCATATATGTT. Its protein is CASSLGQTSSGNTIYV.

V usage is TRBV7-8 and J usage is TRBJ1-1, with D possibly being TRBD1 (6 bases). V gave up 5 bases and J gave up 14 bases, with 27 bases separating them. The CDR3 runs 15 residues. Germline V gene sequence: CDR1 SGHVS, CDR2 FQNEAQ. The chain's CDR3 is CASSQQGSPYDEYFF. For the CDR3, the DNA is TGTGCCAGCAGCCAACAGGGTAGCCCCTACGATGAGTACTTCTTT.

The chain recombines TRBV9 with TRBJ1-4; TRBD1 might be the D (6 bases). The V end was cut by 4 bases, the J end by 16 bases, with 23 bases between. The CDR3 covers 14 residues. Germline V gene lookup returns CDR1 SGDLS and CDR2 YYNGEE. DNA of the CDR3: TGTGCCAGCAGCTTTACAGGGTGGAGTGAAAGACAGTTTTTT. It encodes CASSFTGWSERQFF.

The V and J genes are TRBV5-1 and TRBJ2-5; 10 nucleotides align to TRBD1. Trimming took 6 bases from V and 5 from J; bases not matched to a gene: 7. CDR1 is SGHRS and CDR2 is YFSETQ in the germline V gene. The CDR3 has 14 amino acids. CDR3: CASTTDRGHETQYF. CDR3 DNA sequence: TGCGCCAGCACCACCGACAGGGGGCACGAGACCCAGTACTTC.

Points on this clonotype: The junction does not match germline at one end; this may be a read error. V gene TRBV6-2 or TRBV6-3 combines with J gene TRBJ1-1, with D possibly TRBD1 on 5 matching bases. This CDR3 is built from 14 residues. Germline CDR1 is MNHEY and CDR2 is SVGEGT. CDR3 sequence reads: CASSPEGNRYEASF. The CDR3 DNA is TGTGCCAGCAGTCCTGAGGGGAATCGTTATGAAGCTTCCTTT.

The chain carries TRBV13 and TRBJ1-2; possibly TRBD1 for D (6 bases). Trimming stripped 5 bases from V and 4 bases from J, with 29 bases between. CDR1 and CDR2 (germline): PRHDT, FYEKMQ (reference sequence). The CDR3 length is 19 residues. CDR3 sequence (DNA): TGTGCCAGCAGCAAAACCCCAGGGCCAGGGGCACTAAGACTCTATGGCTACACCTTC. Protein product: CASSKTPGPGALRLYGYTF.

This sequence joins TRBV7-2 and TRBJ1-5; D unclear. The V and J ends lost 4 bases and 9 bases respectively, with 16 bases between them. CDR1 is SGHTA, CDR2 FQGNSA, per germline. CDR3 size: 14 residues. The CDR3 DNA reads TGTGCCAGCAGCTCCCAGGAGTCGGGTGGGCCCCAGCATTTT. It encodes CASSSQESGGPQHF.

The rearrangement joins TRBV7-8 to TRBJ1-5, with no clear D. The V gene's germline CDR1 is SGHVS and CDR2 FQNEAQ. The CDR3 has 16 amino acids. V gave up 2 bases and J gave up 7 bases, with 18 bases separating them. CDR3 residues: CASSLTAGQDGQPQHF. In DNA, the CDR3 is TGTGCCAGCAGCTTAACGGCAGGCCAGGACGGCCAGCCCCAGCATTTT.

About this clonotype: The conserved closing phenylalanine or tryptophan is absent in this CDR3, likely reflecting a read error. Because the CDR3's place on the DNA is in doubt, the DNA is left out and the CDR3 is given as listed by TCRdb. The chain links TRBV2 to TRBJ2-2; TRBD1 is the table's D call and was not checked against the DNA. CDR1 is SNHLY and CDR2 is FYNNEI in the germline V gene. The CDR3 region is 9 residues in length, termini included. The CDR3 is CASTTDRVY.